Presented here are 7 T cell receptor beta chains from one specimen sequenced in a study of blood T cell repertoires in COVID-19. Produced via immunoSEQ multiplex PCR; TCRdb's table is partial and in-frame only. The table lists about 140,000 clones, approximately 84% of them singletons. The sequenced sample consisted of peripheral blood. Every receptor here comes from a human donor in a cohort sampled during active COVID-19.

V gene TRBV29-1 combines with J gene TRBJ2-1, with D possibly matching TRBD1 (7 bases). Germline lookup yields CDR1 SQVTM and CDR2 ANQGSEA. Trimming took 7 bases from V and 7 from J, leaving 17 bases between them. CDR3 length equals 13 residues. The CDR3 DNA reads TGCAGCGGTCAGGGGGGTTTTGGAAATGAGCAGTTCTTC. Protein sequence: CSGQGGFGNEQFF.

The DNA of the CDR3 is TGTGCCAGTAGTATACCGGGGGGGCCATTAGATACGCAGTATTTT. Amino acid sequence: CASSIPGGPLDTQYF. The rearrangement links TRBV19 to TRBJ2-3, with 8 positions matching TRBD2. Germline CDR1 is LNHDA and CDR2 is SQIVND (reference sequence). CDR3 length equals 15 residues. V dropped 2 bases and J dropped 5; count of bases not matched to a gene: 6. The full variable domain, completed using reference TRBV19 and TRBJ2-3, is DGGITQSPKYLFRKEGQNVTLSCEQNLNHDAMYWYRQDPGQGLRLIYYSQIVNDFQKGDIAEGYSVSREKKESFPLTVTSAQKNPTAFYLCASSIPGGPLDTQYFGPGTRLTVL.

This clone was observed once. The chain combines TRBV15 with TRBJ2-2; the match to TRBD2 covers 16 bases. Germline loops: CDR1 LNHNV, CDR2 YYDKDF (reference sequence). This CDR3 spans 16 amino acids. J was trimmed by 5 bases and V by 3 bases; bases with no gene match: 0. CDR3: CATSRGLAGGTGELFF. For the CDR3, the DNA is TGTGCCACCAGCAGGGGACTAGCGGGGGGGACCGGGGAGCTGTTTTTT.

J is TRBJ1-5 and V is TRBV7-8; D not resolved. The CDR3 spans 16 residues. Germline-derived CDR1 and CDR2 are SGHVS and FQNEAQ. V was shortened by 1 base and J by 7 bases, with 17 bases between the two germline ends. The CDR3: CASSLVQGGFRQPQHF. The CDR3 region has the DNA TGTGCCAGCAGCTTAGTGCAAGGAGGGTTTCGGCAGCCCCAGCATTTT.

This clone was seen just once. The chain couples TRBV7-3 to TRBJ2-1; 7 bases are a match to TRBD1. Losses at the gene ends were 6 bases for V and 7 bases for J; bases not matched to a gene: 6. Germline CDR1 reads SGHTA; CDR2 reads FQGTGA. This CDR3 region has 13 residues. The CDR3 DNA sequence: TGTGCCAGCAGTTCATACAGGGGTAATGAGCAGTTCTTC. This translates into CASSSYRGNEQFF. The variable domain in full, completed from reference TRBV7-3 and TRBJ2-1, reads GAGVSQTPSNKVTEKGKYVELRCDPISGHTALYWYRQSLGQGPEFLIYFQGTGAADDSGLPNDRFFAVRPEGSVSTLKIQRTERGDSAVYLCASSSYRGNEQFFGPGTRLTVL.

V and J are TRBV5-4 and TRBJ2-2, with D possibly TRBD1 on 6 matching bases. Trimming shortened V by 0 bases and J by 5 bases, and 8 bases separated the two germline ends. The length of the CDR3 is 14 residues. Germline CDR1 reads SGHNT; CDR2 reads YYREEE (reference sequence). CDR3 in amino acids: CASSLEGGTGELFF. CDR3 nucleotides: TGTGCCAGCAGCTTGGAAGGGGGTACCGGGGAGCTGTTTTTT.

This sequence joins TRBV5-1 and TRBJ2-4; 8 bases fit TRBD1. The J segment lost 2 bases and the V segment lost 4 bases, leaving 11 bases of the junction unmatched. The CDR3 has 17 residues. Germline CDR1 reads SGHRS; CDR2 reads YFSETQ. CDR3 in DNA: TGCGCCAGCAGCCAGGATGTGACAGGGGCACCCAAAAACATTCAGTACTTC. Translating it yields CASSQDVTGAPKNIQYF.